The 27 T cell receptor beta chains given below trace back to one sample, sequenced in a study of blood T cells in healthy people across ages. With a J-beta primer mix and a sample-barcoded 5' primer, a second PCR ran 7 to 11 cycles. TCRdb ran MiXCR on the 5' RACE reads and lists one entry per CDR3 protein. The table records about 1.4 million distinct CDR3 sequences, roughly 59% of them present only once. The sample comprised blood. Receptor source: a young man in good health.

A few counts support this clonotype. This chain uses TRBV29-1 with TRBJ2-6, with 7 bases that match TRBD2. The CDR3 is 14 residues long. CDR1 SQVTM and CDR2 ANQGSEA come from the germline V gene. Losses at the gene ends were 4 bases for V and 0 bases for J; bases not matched to a gene: 0. CDR3 in amino acids: CSVGDYSGANVLTF. The CDR3 coding sequence is TGCAGCGTTGGGGACTACTCTGGGGCCAACGTCCTGACTTTC. The variable domain in full, with the rest retrieved from reference TRBV29-1 and TRBJ2-6, is SAVISQKPSRDICQRGTSLTIQCQVDSQVTMMFWYRQQPGQSLTLIATANQGSEATYESGFVIDKFPISRPNLTFSTLTVSNMSPEDSSIYLCSVGDYSGANVLTFGAGSRLTVL.

This chain links TRBV27 with TRBJ2-5, with 14 bases fitting TRBD2. CDR3 length: 17 amino acids. Germline CDR1 and CDR2: MNHEY and SMNVEV (reference sequence). V lost 8 bases to trimming and J lost 7 bases; unmatched junction nucleotides: 15. Here the CDR3 reads CASAFLGLAGDPGTQYF. The CDR3 region has the DNA TGTGCCAGCGCCTTCTTGGGACTAGCGGGGGATCCAGGGACCCAGTACTTC.

The rearrangement links TRBV6-1 to TRBJ2-7, with 7 bases that match TRBD1. Germline-derived CDR1 and CDR2 are MNHNS and SASEGT. The CDR3 sequence is 16 residues long. V lost 4 bases to trimming and J lost 0 bases; unmatched junction nucleotides: 9. CDR3 bases: TGTGCCAGCAGTGTAAGACAGGGATTCAGCTCCTACGAGCAGTACTTC. Protein: CASSVRQGFSSYEQYF.

The chain uses TRBV20-1 and TRBJ2-1, with 9 bases fitting TRBD2. The CDR3 covers 13 residues. The J segment lost 9 bases and the V segment lost 6 bases, leaving 9 bases of the junction unmatched. CDR1 and CDR2 from the germline V gene are DFQATT and SNEGSKA (reference sequence). CDR3 sequence (DNA): TGCAGTGCCAAATTAGCGGGAGTGTGTGAGCAGTTCTTC. Residues: CSAKLAGVCEQFF.

The rearrangement uses TRBV20-1 and TRBJ2-7; 8 positions match TRBD2. This CDR3 region has 15 residues. CDR1 is DFQATT, CDR2 SNEGSKA, per germline (reference sequence). With V trimmed by 5 bases and J by 7 bases, 16 bases remained unmatched. The CDR3 bases are TGCAGTGCTCCGAAAGCGGGAGCGGCGGGCAATGAGCAGTACTTC. It encodes CSAPKAGAAGNEQYF.

The CDR3 region has the DNA TGTGCCAGCAACCGGGGCCCCACAGATACGCAGTATTTT. It encodes CASNRGPTDTQYF. The gene calls are TRBV7-2 and TRBJ2-3; D may match TRBD1 or TRBD2 (5 bases each). The germline gives CDR1 SGHTA, CDR2 FQGNSA. The CDR3 length is 13 residues. The germline V and J ends were trimmed by 7 bases and 2 bases, with 10 bases remaining between them.

This clonotype was picked up a small number of times. This chain uses TRBV7-9 with TRBJ2-5; TRBD1 agrees at 9 bases. The CDR3 is 17 residues long. J was trimmed by 1 base and V by 3 bases; bases with no gene match: 9. Germline values: CDR1 SEHNR, CDR2 FQNEAQ (reference sequence). CDR3 amino acids: CASSFLRRDRVQETQYF. As DNA, the CDR3 is TGTGCCAGCAGCTTTCTCAGACGGGACAGGGTCCAAGAGACCCAGTACTTC.

This clonotype was picked up a small number of times. The V and J genes are TRBV27 and TRBJ2-3, with 8 bases that match TRBD1. The CDR3 extends over 16 amino acids. CDR1 and CDR2 (germline): MNHEY, SMNVEV (reference sequence). The junction had 8 bases not matched to a gene; V was cut back by 5 bases and J by 1 base. Written as DNA, the CDR3 is TGTGCCAGCAGTACCCCCGACAGGGGTGGCACAGATACGCAGTATTTT. Its translation: CASSTPDRGGTDTQYF.

This clonotype was recorded once. The rearrangement links TRBV5-6 to TRBJ1-3; no definite D call. The CDR3 has 14 amino acids. CDR1 and CDR2 (germline): SGHDT, YYEEEE. The V and J ends lost 6 bases and 0 bases respectively, with 10 bases between them. CDR3 nucleotides: TGTGCCAGCACCAGGCTGGTCTCTGGAAACACCATATATTTT. This codes for CASTRLVSGNTIYF.

The genes are TRBV25-1 and TRBJ2-4; TRBD2 agrees at 7 bases. Germline V gene sequence: CDR1 MGHDK, CDR2 SYGVNS. The V segment lost 4 bases and the J segment 7 bases; nucleotides outside the gene matches: 4. The length of the CDR3 is 13 residues. The CDR3: CASSGGRVNIQYF. For the CDR3, the DNA is TGTGCCAGCAGTGGGGGGAGGGTGAACATTCAGTACTTC.

The V gene is TRBV20-1, the J gene TRBJ2-5, with 11 bases fitting TRBD2. Germline-derived CDR1 and CDR2 are DFQATT and SNEGSKA (reference sequence). V was clipped by 0 bases and J by 2 bases; unmatched bases: 8. This CDR3 contains 17 residues. The CDR3 is CSARDPLAGGKQETQYF. The CDR3 coding sequence is TGCAGTGCTAGAGATCCCCTAGCGGGGGGAAAACAAGAGACCCAGTACTTC.

In this sample, this clonotype turned up a few times. V usage is TRBV5-1 and J usage is TRBJ2-3; maybe TRBD2 (6 bases). Per the germline V gene, CDR1 is SGHRS and CDR2 is YFSETQ. V dropped 8 bases and J dropped 4 bases, with 17 bases sitting between them. The CDR3 loop spans 14 amino acids. The CDR3 region is CASSRRGLADTQYF. Written as DNA, the CDR3 is TGCGCCAGTTCCAGGAGGGGTCTTGCAGATACGCAGTATTTT.

This clonotype was observed a handful of times. The rearrangement joins TRBV27 to TRBJ2-1; D unresolved. The CDR3 runs 11 residues. The V gene's germline CDR1 is MNHEY and CDR2 SMNVEV (reference sequence). Trimming took off 6 bases at V and 11 bases at J, with 11 bases between the two ends. The CDR3 bases are TGTGCCAGCAGCAACAGCGCCCAGCAGTTCTTC. This encodes CASSNSAQQFF.

In this sample, this clonotype turned up a few times. This chain links TRBV6-2 or TRBV6-3 with TRBJ2-1, with 12 positions matching TRBD2. Germline V gene lookup returns CDR1 MNHEY and CDR2 SVGEGT. This CDR3 spans 15 amino acids. Losses at the gene ends were 5 bases for V and 7 bases for J; bases not matched to a gene: 6. The CDR3 DNA follows: TGTGCCAGCAGTAGACTAGCGGGGGCAGGTAATGAGCAGTTCTTC. Protein: CASSRLAGAGNEQFF.

This chain uses TRBV4-2 with TRBJ1-6; D is unresolved. The V end lost 0 bases, the J end lost 4 bases, and 10 bases lay between the germline ends. The germline CDR1 and CDR2 sequences are LGHNA and YNFKEQ. The CDR3 totals 16 residues. The CDR3 sequence is CASSQEVAGYNSPLHF. CDR3 coding DNA: TGTGCCAGCAGCCAAGAGGTGGCGGGGTATAATTCACCCCTCCACTTT.

This clonotype has a handful of counts. The rearrangement uses TRBV5-1 and TRBJ1-5; a weak D match, TRBD1 (5 bases). Germline CDR1 reads SGHRS; CDR2 reads YFSETQ. Deletions cut 4 bases from V and 0 bases from J, with 11 bases between. The CDR3 runs to 15 residues. DNA of the CDR3: TGCGCCAGCAGCACCGGGACGGTTAGCAATCAGCCCCAGCATTTT. It encodes CASSTGTVSNQPQHF.

The chain has TRBV6-5 and TRBJ2-1, with 9 bases identical to TRBD2. The CDR3 length is 14 residues. The trim removed 6 bases at V and 7 bases at J, leaving 7 bases unmatched. The germline V gene has CDR1 MNHEY and CDR2 SVGAGI. In DNA, the CDR3 is TGTGCCAGCAGCACCGGGACTAGCTCAAATGAGCAGTTCTTC. Translation gives CASSTGTSSNEQFF.

This chain uses TRBV29-1 with TRBJ2-7; D remains unclear. CDR1 and CDR2 (germline): SQVTM, ANQGSEA. V lost 4 bases and J lost 5, with 9 bases in between. CDR3 size: 11 residues. Written as DNA, the CDR3 is TGCAGCGTTGGTGCTGGCGACGAGCAGTACTTC. This sequence encodes CSVGAGDEQYF.

This chain connects TRBV12-3 or TRBV12-4 to TRBJ2-2, with TRBD2 matching 9 bases. Germline trimming cut 6 bases from V and 1 base from J; bases unmatched to any gene: 3. The CDR3 length is 15 residues. The CDR3 DNA sequence: TGTGCCAGCAGACATAGCGGGAGGAACACCGGGGAGCTGTTTTTT. Translating it yields CASRHSGRNTGELFF.

This clonotype was seen more than once but under ten times. The V call is TRBV4-3, the J call TRBJ2-1; either TRBD1 or TRBD2 may supply D (5 bases each). V gave up 4 bases and J gave up 10 bases, with 11 bases separating them. Germline-derived CDR1 and CDR2 are LGHNA and YSLEER. CDR3 size: 12 residues. The CDR3 DNA follows: TGCGCCAGCAGCCGCAGCCGGGACGAGCAGTTCTTC. It specifies CASSRSRDEQFF.

The chain carries TRBV3-1 and TRBJ1-1, with D hard to call. V lost 0 bases to trimming and J lost 8 bases, with 10 bases between them. The CDR3 has 13 amino acids. Germline CDR1 and CDR2: LGHDT and YNNKEL (reference sequence). The DNA for the CDR3 is TGTGCCAGCAGCCAAGAACGCCTTCGCGAAGCTTTCTTT. This translates into CASSQERLREAFF.

The CDR3 bases are TGCAGTGCTAGACCCACTAGCGGGGCTGGCTACGAGCAGTACTTC. As protein: CSARPTSGAGYEQYF. The chain recombines TRBV20-1 with TRBJ2-7; 10 bases are shared with TRBD2. The CDR3 contains 15 residues. From germline, CDR1 is DFQATT and CDR2 SNEGSKA (reference sequence). With 2 bases clipped from V and 3 bases from J, the junction kept 7 bases outside the gene matches.

V is TRBV20-1 and J is TRBJ1-4, with D perhaps TRBD1 (6 bases). This CDR3 contains 13 residues. Germline-derived CDR1 and CDR2 are DFQATT and SNEGSKA (reference sequence). Trimming took 6 bases from V and 8 from J, leaving 16 bases between them. The CDR3 here is CSAMGHSGEKLFF. The DNA for the CDR3 is TGCAGTGCCATGGGACACTCAGGAGAAAAACTGTTTTTT.

This clonotype appeared a few times. The V and J genes are TRBV4-1 and TRBJ2-5; D remains ambiguous. There are 13 residues in the CDR3. Germline V gives CDR1 MGHRA, CDR2 YSYEKL. Trimming pared 4 bases from V and 11 bases from J, leaving 17 bases between. DNA for the CDR3: TGCGCCAGCAGCCGCCCAGGTCTCAGAGAGCAGTACTTC. This encodes CASSRPGLREQYF.

J is TRBJ2-5 and V is TRBV3-1, with 10 bases that match TRBD2. Matching the DNA end better, TRBJ2-7 makes the J call doubtful. The CDR3 totals 18 residues. Germline lookup yields CDR1 LGHDT and CDR2 YNNKEL (reference sequence). The CDR3, as DNA: TGTGCCAGCAGCCAAGCATTCCCGGCTAGCGGGAGATTCCACGAGCAGTACTTC. Protein sequence: CASSQAFPASGRFHEQYF.

This clonotype was detected once. The chain is built from TRBV7-8 and TRBJ1-5; D not certain. The V end lost 7 bases, the J end lost 2 bases, and 9 bases lay between the germline ends. CDR1 SGHVS and CDR2 FQNEAQ come from the germline V gene. This CDR3 is built from 13 residues. Here the CDR3 DNA reads TGTGCCAGCAACCCAGTGGGCAATCAGCCCCAGCATTTT. Its translation: CASNPVGNQPQHF. The full variable domain, its missing parts supplied by reference TRBV7-8 and TRBJ1-5, is GAGVSQSPRYKVAKRGQDVALRCDPISGHVSLFWYQQALGQGPEFLTYFQNEAQLDKSGLPSDRFFAERPEGSVSTLKIQRTQQEDSAVYLCASNPVGNQPQHFGDGTRLSIL.

This rearrangement joins TRBV4-1 to TRBJ2-7, with D maybe TRBD1 (6 bases). The CDR3 contains 14 residues. The V and J ends lost 3 bases and 3 bases respectively, with 12 bases between them. CDR1 is MGHRA and CDR2 is YSYEKL in the germline V gene. CDR3 nucleotides: TGCGCCAGCAGCCAGACCGGGACACGCTACGAGCAGTACTTC. Encoded protein: CASSQTGTRYEQYF.